The 31 T cell receptor beta chains below all came from one sample that was sequenced in a study of blood T cell repertoires in COVID-19. Clones were sequenced by immunoSEQ multiplex PCR, and TCRdb holds only the in-frame ones, with some missing. The sample has about 66,000 clones; 89% are singletons. The sequenced material came from peripheral blood. These receptors were obtained from a man in his 60s with acute or convalescent COVID-19.

The gene calls are TRBV5-1 and TRBJ1-4; maybe TRBD1 (5 bases). From germline, CDR1 is SGHRS and CDR2 YFSETQ. CDR3 length: 15 amino acids. Trimming removed 0 bases from V and 8 bases from J, with 14 bases in between. CDR3 nucleotides: TGCGCCAGCAGCTTGGGGGATACCGCAGGGGAAAAACTGTTTTTT. Protein: CASSLGDTAGEKLFF.

The CDR3 reads CSGRGFAGEGTDTQYF. The CDR3 DNA reads as TGCAGCGGCAGAGGGTTTGCGGGGGAGGGGACAGATACGCAGTATTTT. The rearrangement uses TRBV29-1 and TRBJ2-3; 7 bases are shared with TRBD2. V trimming: 7 bases; J trimming: 3 bases; junction bases outside the gene matches: 16. The CDR3 extends over 16 amino acids. Germline V gene data show CDR1 as SQVTM and CDR2 as ANQGSEA.

This clone was counted only a few times. The rearrangement links TRBV6-2 or TRBV6-3 to TRBJ1-5, with D uncertain. The CDR3 extends over 15 amino acids. Between the trimmed V and J ends, which lost 0 bases and 7 bases, there was a span of 13 bases. In germline, CDR1 is MNHEY, CDR2 SVGEGT. CDR3 amino acids: CASSYSRWGEQPQHF. The CDR3 DNA sequence: TGTGCCAGCAGTTACTCCAGGTGGGGAGAACAGCCCCAGCATTTT.

This rearrangement joins TRBV9 to TRBJ1-1; 7 bases are a match to TRBD1. The V gene end was trimmed by 0 bases and the J gene end by 11 bases; junction bases not matched to a gene: 10. The CDR3 runs to 14 residues. CDR1 and CDR2 (germline): SGDLS, YYNGEE. Here the CDR3 DNA reads TGTGCCAGCAGCGTAGAAGGAGCGGGGGGACAGGCTTTCTTT. Protein product: CASSVEGAGGQAFF.

J is TRBJ1-2 and V is TRBV27; no clear D gene. Per germline, CDR1 MNHEY and CDR2 SMNVEV (reference sequence). Trimming shortened V by 5 bases and J by 4 bases, and 17 bases separated the two germline ends. The CDR3 contains 15 residues. Here the CDR3 reads CASSGFGGPSYGYTF. CDR3 in DNA: TGTGCCAGCAGTGGGTTCGGAGGACCGAGCTATGGCTACACCTTC.

V and J are TRBV6-5 and TRBJ1-2; D is perhaps TRBD1 (5 bases). The CDR3 covers 13 residues. With 4 bases removed from V and 4 bases from J, the gap between germline ends came to 10 bases. Germline V gene sequence: CDR1 MNHEY, CDR2 SVGAGI. This CDR3 reads CASSSRDSYGYTF. For the CDR3, the DNA is TGTGCCAGCAGTTCTAGAGACAGCTATGGCTACACCTTC.

The V and J genes are TRBV7-8 and TRBJ1-4, with a possible D match to TRBD1 (5 bases). Per germline, CDR1 SGHVS and CDR2 FQNEAQ. This CDR3 is 14 amino acids long. The V gene lost 6 bases and the J gene lost 6 bases, with 14 bases spanning the gap. CDR3 nucleotides: TGTGCCAGCAGAACAGGAAAGGGATATGAAAAACTGTTTTTT. It is translated as CASRTGKGYEKLFF.

This chain uses TRBV18 with TRBJ1-5, with D unclear. This CDR3 is built from 17 residues. Germline V gives CDR1 KGHSH, CDR2 LQKENI. Trimming took 2 bases from V and 5 from J, leaving 19 bases between them. CDR3 sequence: CASSPGSGSGFHQPQHF. CDR3 nucleotides: TGTGCCAGCTCACCAGGTAGCGGGTCCGGCTTCCATCAGCCCCAGCATTTT.

The chain is built from TRBV6-6 and TRBJ2-6, with D maybe TRBD1 (5 bases). Germline V gene sequence: CDR1 MNHNY, CDR2 SVGAGI (reference sequence). The germline V and J ends were trimmed by 2 bases and 0 bases, with 5 bases remaining between them. The CDR3 totals 15 residues. CDR3: CASSYTGSGANVLTF. The CDR3 DNA follows: TGTGCCAGCAGTTACACAGGCTCTGGGGCCAACGTCCTGACTTTC.

The gene calls are TRBV7-3 and TRBJ1-1; D remains unclear. The V and J ends lost 5 bases and 1 base respectively, with 8 bases between them. The CDR3 extends over 13 amino acids. The germline V gene has CDR1 SGHTA and CDR2 FQGTGA. CDR3: CASSLSRNTEAFF. The CDR3 DNA follows: TGTGCCAGCAGCCTGAGTAGGAACACTGAAGCTTTCTTT.

This clone was seen a single time. The rearrangement uses TRBV19 and TRBJ1-5, with D tentatively TRBD1 (6 bases). CDR1 is LNHDA and CDR2 is SQIVND in the germline V gene (reference sequence). V lost 3 bases and J lost 1, with 10 bases in between. There are 15 residues in the CDR3. In nucleotides, the CDR3 is TGTGCCAGTAGTATTACAACAGGGAGCAATCAGCCCCAGCATTTT. This sequence encodes CASSITTGSNQPQHF.

This chain joins TRBV5-4 and TRBJ1-2, with D possibly TRBD1 on 5 matching bases. Trimming took 3 bases from V and 8 from J, leaving 14 bases between them. Germline loops: CDR1 SGHNT, CDR2 YYREEE (reference sequence). This CDR3 has 13 amino acids. CDR3: CASSSPSRGGYTF. The CDR3 DNA is TGTGCCAGCAGCTCTCCTTCGCGGGGCGGCTACACCTTC.

The V gene is TRBV18, the J gene TRBJ2-7; D is unclear. The CDR3 totals 14 residues. Germline V CDR1 and CDR2: KGHSH, LQKENI. The V and J ends lost 2 bases and 5 bases respectively, with 13 bases between them. The CDR3 DNA sequence: TGTGCCAGCTCACCAATCTCACCTCCGGACGAGCAGTACTTC. Its translation: CASSPISPPDEQYF.

This clone was picked up one time. The chain carries TRBV18 and TRBJ2-3; TRBD2 is a possible D gene (7 bases). V was trimmed by 6 bases and J by 3 bases, leaving 13 bases between them. CDR1 KGHSH and CDR2 LQKENI come from the germline V gene. This CDR3 has 14 residues. CDR3 sequence reads: CASSIQGLTDTQYF. The CDR3 DNA follows: TGTGCCAGCTCCATACAGGGACTAACAGATACGCAGTATTTT.

The chain uses TRBV19 and TRBJ1-5; D not resolved. Per the germline V gene, CDR1 is LNHDA and CDR2 is SQIVND (reference sequence). Trimming pared 0 bases from V and 8 bases from J, leaving 14 bases between. The CDR3 extends over 15 amino acids. CDR3 protein: CASSIDPVILEPQHF. CDR3 bases: TGTGCCAGTAGTATAGATCCGGTTATATTAGAGCCCCAGCATTTT.

The chain combines TRBV5-6 with TRBJ2-7; 7 positions match TRBD1. Trimming at V came to 1 base and at J to 7 bases, leaving 8 bases not matched to a gene. Looked up from germline, CDR1 is SGHDT and CDR2 is YYEEEE. The CDR3 spans 14 residues. CDR3 region: CASSLPTGFGEQYF. CDR3 DNA sequence: TGTGCCAGCAGCTTGCCGACAGGGTTTGGAGAGCAGTACTTC.

This rearrangement joins TRBV5-1 to TRBJ2-1; D gene uncertain. This CDR3 spans 15 amino acids. In germline, CDR1 is SGHRS, CDR2 YFSETQ. Deletions cut 6 bases from V and 5 bases from J, with 18 bases between. The DNA for the CDR3 is TGCGCCAGCACCCAGCGCCCTGAAGCTCACAATGAGCAGTTCTTC. As protein: CASTQRPEAHNEQFF.

The chain uses TRBV6-6 and TRBJ1-1; D not certain. This CDR3 comprises 13 residues. Germline CDR1 and CDR2: MNHNY and SVGAGI (reference sequence). V lost 6 bases to trimming and J lost 1 base, with 9 bases between them. CDR3 region: CASSTGANTEAFF. The CDR3 bases are TGTGCCAGCAGCACTGGAGCGAACACTGAAGCTTTCTTT.

The chain links TRBV6-5 to TRBJ1-2, with 7 positions matching TRBD1. The J segment lost 7 bases and the V segment lost 6 bases, leaving 11 bases of the junction unmatched. The CDR3 is 14 residues long. The germline gives CDR1 MNHEY, CDR2 SVGAGI. The CDR3 DNA sequence: TGTGCCAGCAGACCCCTCGGACAGGACCCTGGCTACACCTTC. This sequence encodes CASRPLGQDPGYTF.

The chain links TRBV5-6 to TRBJ1-2, with D uncertain. The CDR3 is 15 amino acids. The germline V and J ends were trimmed by 7 bases and 0 bases, with 16 bases remaining between them. Germline V gene lookup returns CDR1 SGHDT and CDR2 YYEEEE. The CDR3 region is CASAGPKTSNYGYTF. In nucleotides, the CDR3 is TGTGCCAGCGCGGGTCCAAAAACTTCTAACTATGGCTACACCTTC.

The rearrangement links TRBV19 to TRBJ1-1; a weak D match, TRBD1 (5 bases). Germline V gene lookup returns CDR1 LNHDA and CDR2 SQIVND (reference sequence). This CDR3 is built from 14 residues. Trimming left V 6 bases short and J 6 bases short, with 17 bases between. Written as DNA, the CDR3 is TGTGCCAGTAGGCAGGACACCACTCGGGCTGAAGCTTTCTTT. Translated: CASRQDTTRAEAFF.

The chain joins TRBV28 to TRBJ2-1, with TRBD1 matching over 7 bases. The CDR3 has 14 amino acids. The junction had 8 bases not matched to a gene; V was cut back by 6 bases and J by 6 bases. Germline V gene sequence: CDR1 MDHEN, CDR2 SYDVKM. The CDR3 region is CASREQGWVNEQFF. The CDR3 DNA reads TGTGCCAGCAGGGAACAGGGGTGGGTCAATGAGCAGTTCTTC.

This chain connects TRBV7-2 to TRBJ1-6; D not resolved. Germline values: CDR1 SGHTA, CDR2 FQGNSA. V shed 0 bases and J shed 0 bases, with 6 bases lying between them. The length of the CDR3 is 16 residues. This CDR3 reads CASSLAQSSYNSPLHF. DNA for the CDR3: TGTGCCAGCAGCTTAGCACAGAGCTCCTATAATTCACCCCTCCACTTT.

The chain recombines TRBV6-5 with TRBJ2-2; D unresolved. This CDR3 comprises 11 residues. Germline lookup yields CDR1 MNHEY and CDR2 SVGAGI. V lost 7 bases and J 8 bases, leaving 8 bases between the germline ends. The CDR3 here is CASTGSGELFF. The CDR3 DNA reads TGTGCCAGCACCGGTTCAGGGGAGCTGTTTTTT.

The CDR3 protein is CASSYSGASSNEQFF. The CDR3 nucleotides read TGTGCCAGCAGTTACTCGGGCGCCTCCAGCAATGAGCAGTTCTTC. The J gene is TRBJ2-1, the V gene TRBV6-5, with D uncertain. The V and J ends lost 0 bases and 6 bases respectively, with 12 bases between them. Per the germline V gene, CDR1 is MNHEY and CDR2 is SVGAGI. This CDR3 comprises 15 residues.

The chain combines TRBV5-3 with TRBJ1-1, with D tentatively TRBD1 (6 bases). TRBV5-3 qualifies as an ORF whose function is uncertain. CDR3 length: 16 residues. Deletions cut 2 bases from V and 7 bases from J, with 21 bases between. Written as DNA, the CDR3 is TGTGCCAGAAGCTTTGAGGTATGCGGGGGGCGTAGTGAAGCTTTCTTT. Amino acid sequence: CARSFEVCGGRSEAFF.

This sequence joins TRBV10-3 and TRBJ2-2; TRBD2 might be the D (7 bases). The CDR3 covers 20 residues. The germline CDR1 and CDR2 sequences are ENHRY and SYGVKD. Trimming shortened V by 7 bases and J by 6 bases, and 33 bases separated the two germline ends. The CDR3 sequence is CAINRAIGATGRGVPGELFF. Here the CDR3 DNA reads TGTGCCATCAACCGTGCCATAGGTGCGACTGGGAGGGGGGTCCCCGGGGAGCTGTTTTTT.

The chain uses TRBV19 and TRBJ1-5; D is ambiguous. CDR1 and CDR2 from the germline V gene are LNHDA and SQIVND (reference sequence). The V gene lost 3 bases and the J gene lost 0 bases, with 9 bases spanning the gap. The CDR3 spans 15 residues. The CDR3 nucleotides read TGTGCCAGTAGTATGGAGAATTTTAGCAATCAGCCCCAGCATTTT. Protein product: CASSMENFSNQPQHF.

The V gene is TRBV5-1, the J gene TRBJ2-1; D might be TRBD1 (5 bases). Germline-derived CDR1 and CDR2 are SGHRS and YFSETQ. V gave up 4 bases and J gave up 8 bases, with 16 bases separating them. CDR3 size: 14 residues. The DNA for the CDR3 is TGCGCCAGCAGCCAGCTGACAGATTCGGATGAGCAGTTCTTC. It codes for CASSQLTDSDEQFF.

The chain carries TRBV4-1 and TRBJ1-2, with 9 bases that match TRBD1. The V segment lost 1 base and the J segment 4 bases; nucleotides outside the gene matches: 10. The CDR3 is 17 amino acids. Germline CDR1 and CDR2: MGHRA and YSYEKL. This CDR3 reads CASSQAGTGKGVYGYTF. The CDR3 nucleotides are TGCGCCAGCAGCCAAGCTGGGACAGGGAAGGGGGTCTATGGCTACACCTTC.

This clone was observed a few times. The J gene is TRBJ2-7, the V gene TRBV5-1; D unclear. Germline V gene sequence: CDR1 SGHRS, CDR2 YFSETQ. This CDR3 is 14 amino acids long. V gave up 4 bases and J gave up 2 bases, with 13 bases separating them. The CDR3 DNA reads as TGCGCCAGCAGCCTCTCGGGTGGAGCCTACGAGCAGTACTTC. Translation: CASSLSGGAYEQYF.